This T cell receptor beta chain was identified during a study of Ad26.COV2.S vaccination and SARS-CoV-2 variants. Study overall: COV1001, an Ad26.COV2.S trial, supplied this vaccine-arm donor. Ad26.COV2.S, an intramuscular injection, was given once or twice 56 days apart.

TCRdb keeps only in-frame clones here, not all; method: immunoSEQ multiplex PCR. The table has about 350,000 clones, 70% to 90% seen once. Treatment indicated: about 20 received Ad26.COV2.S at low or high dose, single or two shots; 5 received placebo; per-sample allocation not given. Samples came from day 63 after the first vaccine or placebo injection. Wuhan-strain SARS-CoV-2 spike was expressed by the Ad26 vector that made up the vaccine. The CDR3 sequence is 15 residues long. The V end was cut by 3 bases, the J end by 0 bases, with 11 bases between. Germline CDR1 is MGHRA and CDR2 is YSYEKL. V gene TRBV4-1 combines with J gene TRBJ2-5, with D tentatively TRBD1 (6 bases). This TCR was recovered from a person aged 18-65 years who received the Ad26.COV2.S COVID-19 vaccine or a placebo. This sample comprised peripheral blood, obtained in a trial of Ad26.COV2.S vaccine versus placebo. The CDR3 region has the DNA TGCGCCAGCAGCCAGACCAACAGGGACCAAGAGACCCAGTACTTC. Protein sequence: CASSQTNRDQETQYF.